This passage covers 28 T cell receptor beta chains from one sample sequenced in a study of glioma-infiltrating T cells after dendritic cell vaccination. Time point here: after dendritic cell vaccination, including at tumor progression/relapse. Sequenced by immunoSEQ multiplex PCR; TCRdb stores in-frame clones only, minus some. The repertoire includes roughly 100,000 clones, almost 90% of them detected once, and approximately 2.7% sits in the top ten. This sample comprised blood, obtained after dendritic cell vaccination. The source is a human donor with glioblastoma.

This rearrangement joins TRBV11-3 to TRBJ2-7, with D perhaps TRBD1 (5 bases). Trimming removed 1 base at V and 3 bases at J, with 7 bases between. This CDR3 has 13 residues. Germline V CDR1 and CDR2: SGHNT, YENEEA. CDR3 residues: CASSLARDYEQYF. CDR3 DNA: TGTGCCAGCAGCTTAGCCAGGGACTACGAGCAGTACTTC.

Worth noting for this clone: At one end, the junction sequence differs from germline, possibly due to a read error. The CDR3 sequence is CASSLAPGGETQYF. CDR3 DNA sequence: TGTGCTAGCAGCTTAGCGCCGGGAGGAGAGACCCAGTACTTC. V and J are TRBV7-7 and TRBJ2-5; 7 bases align to TRBD2. Looked up from germline, CDR1 is SSHAT and CDR2 is FNYEAQ (reference sequence). The CDR3 spans 14 residues.

The chain carries TRBV18 and TRBJ1-1, with 7 bases aligning to TRBD1. CDR3 length equals 17 residues. CDR1 and CDR2 from the germline V gene are KGHSH and LQKENI. Unmatched junction bases numbered 8, after V lost 0 bases and J lost 1 base. In DNA, the CDR3 is TGTGCCAGCTCACCACCGATGAGGGGGCAAAGGAACACTGAAGCTTTCTTT. As protein: CASSPPMRGQRNTEAFF.

The chain carries TRBV30 and TRBJ1-5; D possibly corresponds to TRBD1 (6 bases). Trimming removed 3 bases at V and 6 bases at J, with 15 bases between. The CDR3 has 14 amino acids. CDR1 GTSNPN and CDR2 SVGIG come from the germline V gene (reference sequence). The CDR3 here is CAWSLKGGPQPQHF. Here the CDR3 DNA reads TGTGCCTGGAGCCTAAAAGGGGGACCTCAGCCCCAGCATTTT. Supplemented by reference TRBV30 and TRBJ1-5, the full variable domain reads SQTIHQWPATLVQPVGSPLSLECTVEGTSNPNLYWYRQAAGRGLQLLFYSVGIGQISSEVPQNLSASRPQDRQFILSSKKLLLSDSGFYLCAWSLKGGPQPQHFGDGTRLSIL.

This clone showed up just once. This chain links TRBV18 with TRBJ2-3; D is possibly TRBD1 (6 bases). CDR1 and CDR2 from the germline V gene are KGHSH and LQKENI. This CDR3 region has 14 residues. Trimming stripped 1 base from V and 4 bases from J, with 9 bases between. In DNA form, the CDR3 reads TGTGCCAGCTCACCACGGGACAAAGCAGATACGCAGTATTTT. Its translation: CASSPRDKADTQYF.

This chain connects TRBV5-4 to TRBJ2-1; 12 nucleotides align to TRBD2. Unmatched junction bases numbered 4, after V lost 5 bases and J lost 4 bases. The CDR3 runs to 15 residues. Germline assignment: CDR1 SGHNT and CDR2 YYREEE (reference sequence). The CDR3 bases are TGTGCCAGCAGTTCCGGGACTAGCGGGTACAATGAGCAGTTCTTC. The encoded protein is CASSSGTSGYNEQFF.

This clone was picked up one time. This chain joins TRBV7-8 and TRBJ2-3, with 12 nucleotides matching TRBD2. This CDR3 has 17 amino acids. The J segment lost 0 bases and the V segment lost 5 bases, leaving 6 bases of the junction unmatched. The germline gives CDR1 SGHVS, CDR2 FQNEAQ. The DNA of the CDR3 is TGTGCCAGCAGCCGAAGAGGACTAGCGGGGAGCACAGATACGCAGTATTTT. Protein product: CASSRRGLAGSTDTQYF.

The V gene is TRBV27, the J gene TRBJ1-1; 8 bases agree with TRBD1. This CDR3 is 15 amino acids long. In germline, CDR1 is MNHEY, CDR2 SMNVEV (reference sequence). V gave up 5 bases and J gave up 4 bases; unmatched junction bases: 9. Here the CDR3 reads CASSARQGYVTEAFF. Written as DNA, the CDR3 is TGTGCCAGCAGTGCCCGACAGGGGTACGTCACTGAAGCTTTCTTT.

The V call is TRBV19, the J call TRBJ2-3; D gene unclear. From germline, CDR1 is LNHDA and CDR2 SQIVND (reference sequence). This CDR3 has 15 residues. The germline V and J ends were trimmed by 1 base and 0 bases, with 8 bases remaining between them. CDR3 protein: CASSIGTTSTDTQYF. CDR3 sequence (DNA): TGTGCCAGTAGTATAGGTACCACTAGCACAGATACGCAGTATTTT.

The V call is TRBV30, the J call TRBJ1-2, with TRBD1 matching over 10 bases. The CDR3 contains 12 residues. The J segment lost 8 bases and the V segment lost 3 bases, leaving 3 bases of the junction unmatched. Germline V gene sequence: CDR1 GTSNPN, CDR2 SVGIG (reference sequence). This CDR3 is CAWRRTGGGYTF. The CDR3 DNA reads as TGTGCCTGGAGGAGGACAGGGGGAGGCTACACCTTC.

This sequence joins TRBV5-3 and TRBJ1-6; possible D gene TRBD1, 6 bases. TRBV5-3 is known as an ORF, though its function is uncertain. The CDR3 covers 16 residues. Trimming stripped 7 bases from V and 7 bases from J, with 21 bases between. CDR3 nucleotides: TGTGCCAGATTAAGAGGGCAGGGGCATCGGAATTCACCCCTCCACTTT. Amino acid sequence: CARLRGQGHRNSPLHF.

This clone showed up just once. This chain connects TRBV11-2 to TRBJ2-1, with 12 bases aligning to TRBD2. CDR3 length: 15 amino acids. J was trimmed by 5 bases and V by 7 bases; bases with no gene match: 6. Per germline, CDR1 SGHAT and CDR2 FQNNGV. In nucleotides, the CDR3 is TGTGCCAGCAACCCGACTAGCGGGGGCCACAATGAGCAGTTCTTC. Encoded protein: CASNPTSGGHNEQFF.

This clone was seen once. The chain combines TRBV6-1 with TRBJ1-2, with 8 bases aligning to TRBD1. CDR3 length: 14 amino acids. Germline V gene sequence: CDR1 MNHNS, CDR2 SASEGT. J was trimmed by 3 bases and V by 8 bases; bases with no gene match: 8. The CDR3 protein is CASRSGTGHYGYTF. CDR3 bases: TGTGCCAGCCGTTCCGGGACAGGACACTATGGCTACACCTTC.

A single count supports this clone. The chain uses TRBV5-1 and TRBJ2-5; perhaps TRBD1 as D (5 bases). The CDR3 has 15 amino acids. Between the trimmed V and J ends, which lost 4 bases and 1 base, there was a span of 14 bases. Germline assignment: CDR1 SGHRS and CDR2 YFSETQ. The CDR3 is CASSALGLGQETQYF. In DNA, the CDR3 is TGCGCCAGCAGCGCCCTGGGGCTAGGCCAAGAGACCCAGTACTTC. Supplemented by reference TRBV5-1 and TRBJ2-5, the full variable domain reads KAGVTQTPRYLIKTRGQQVTLSCSPISGHRSVSWYQQTPGQGLQFLFEYFSETQRNKGNFPGRFSGRQFSNSRSEMNVSTLELGDSALYLCASSALGLGQETQYFGPGTRLLVL.

V is TRBV29-1 and J is TRBJ1-5; 7 bases map to TRBD1. The CDR3 covers 14 residues. With 4 bases clipped from V and 1 base from J, the junction kept 4 bases outside the gene matches. Germline CDR1 and CDR2: SQVTM and ANQGSEA. The CDR3 here is CSVGDSSSNQPQHF. The CDR3 DNA reads TGCAGCGTTGGGGACAGTTCGAGCAATCAGCCCCAGCATTTT.

The chain links TRBV19 to TRBJ2-3; the match to TRBD2 covers 12 bases. The junction had 10 bases not matched to a gene; V was cut back by 6 bases and J by 6 bases. The CDR3 loop spans 16 amino acids. Germline values: CDR1 LNHDA, CDR2 SQIVND (reference sequence). This chain's CDR3 is CASSGGLAGHRDTQYF. As DNA, the CDR3 is TGTGCCAGTAGCGGCGGACTAGCGGGGCACAGGGATACGCAGTATTTT.

The table lists this clone with a count of one. This sequence joins TRBV29-1 and TRBJ1-2; weak D call: TRBD1 (6 bases). Per the germline V gene, CDR1 is SQVTM and CDR2 is ANQGSEA. The CDR3 is made up of 13 amino acids. Trimming cost V 6 bases and J 4 bases, with 15 bases left between them. The CDR3, as DNA: TGCAGCGTATCGACAGGCGGAGGCTATGGCTACACCTTC. It encodes CSVSTGGGYGYTF.

The rearrangement uses TRBV5-1 and TRBJ2-7, with TRBD1 matching 9 bases. This CDR3 comprises 13 residues. With V trimmed by 3 bases and J by 6 bases, 4 bases remained unmatched. Germline values: CDR1 SGHRS, CDR2 YFSETQ. CDR3 protein: CASSSGTGSEQYF. Here the CDR3 DNA reads TGCGCCAGCAGCTCTGGGACAGGGAGCGAGCAGTACTTC.

V and J are TRBV2 and TRBJ1-1; D unresolved. This CDR3 spans 13 amino acids. V was pared by 4 bases and J by 1 base, with 7 bases between. Per germline, CDR1 SNHLY and CDR2 FYNNEI. CDR3 protein: CASSGAGNTEAFF. The CDR3 DNA reads as TGTGCCAGCAGTGGGGCGGGGAACACTGAAGCTTTCTTT.

This clone was found a few times. In nucleotides, the CDR3 is TGTGCCAGCAGTGAAGGACTAGCGGGCGAGGTCTACAATGAGCAGTTCTTC. This gives the protein CASSEGLAGEVYNEQFF. The V call is TRBV2, the J call TRBJ2-1, with 10 bases that match TRBD2. CDR1 is SNHLY, CDR2 FYNNEI, per germline. The CDR3 is 17 amino acids. V lost 1 base to trimming and J lost 3 bases; unmatched junction nucleotides: 6.

This clone was counted a single time. The V and J genes are TRBV6-1 and TRBJ1-1; 8 nucleotides match TRBD1. This CDR3 region has 12 residues. V gave up 4 bases and J gave up 11 bases; unmatched junction bases: 6. CDR1 MNHNS and CDR2 SASEGT come from the germline V gene. The CDR3 nucleotides read TGTGCCAGCAGTGCGAGACAGGGGCGGGCTTTCTTT. Residues: CASSARQGRAFF.

This clone was counted only a few times. The CDR3 bases are TGTGCCAGCAGCTTAGGGACAGGGGACACCGGGGAGCTGTTTTTT. Translation gives CASSLGTGDTGELFF. The chain carries TRBV7-9 and TRBJ2-2; TRBD1 agrees at 9 bases. J was trimmed by 3 bases and V by 1 base; bases with no gene match: 0. From germline, CDR1 is SEHNR and CDR2 FQNEAQ (reference sequence). This CDR3 comprises 15 residues.

The chain is built from TRBV12-5 and TRBJ2-4; 7 bases align to TRBD1. The V segment lost 6 bases and the J segment 8 bases; nucleotides outside the gene matches: 4. Germline V gene data show CDR1 as LGHNT and CDR2 as FRNRAP. The CDR3 runs to 12 residues. DNA of the CDR3: TGTGCTAGTGGCCCCGACAGGGACATTCAGTACTTC. Translation gives CASGPDRDIQYF.

V is TRBV7-2 and J is TRBJ1-3; D may be TRBD1 (5 bases). There are 15 residues in the CDR3. V was clipped by 4 bases and J by 0 bases, with 10 bases between them. Germline CDR1 and CDR2: SGHTA and FQGNSA. The CDR3 sequence is CASSWDYSSGNTIYF. The DNA of the CDR3 is TGTGCCAGCAGCTGGGACTATAGCTCTGGAAACACCATATATTTT.

The chain couples TRBV6-4 to TRBJ2-1; tentative D call: TRBD1 (6 bases). This CDR3 region has 13 residues. Germline assignment: CDR1 MRHNA and CDR2 SNTAGT. The germline V and J ends were trimmed by 4 bases and 5 bases, with 9 bases remaining between them. CDR3 loop: CASSVDSNNEQFF. Written as DNA, the CDR3 is TGTGCCAGCAGTGTGGACAGTAACAATGAGCAGTTCTTC.

The chain couples TRBV5-6 to TRBJ1-1; 10 nucleotides match TRBD1. V lost 5 bases and J lost 6; bases outside the gene matches: 4. The CDR3 length is 13 residues. In germline, CDR1 is SGHDT, CDR2 YYEEEE. The CDR3 nucleotides read TGTGCCAGCAGACGTGACAGGGGGCCTGAAGCTTTCTTT. Protein product: CASRRDRGPEAFF. The full variable domain, rest sourced from reference TRBV5-6 and TRBJ1-1, is DAGVTQSPTHLIKTRGQQVTLRCSPKSGHDTVSWYQQALGQGPQFIFQYYEEEERQRGNFPDRFSGHQFPNYSSELNVNALLLGDSALYLCASRRDRGPEAFFGQGTRLTVV.

The genes are TRBV10-3 and TRBJ2-5; 7 bases match TRBD2. The DNA end favors TRBJ2-7, so the J call may be wrong. CDR1 ENHRY and CDR2 SYGVKD come from the germline V gene. The length of the CDR3 is 14 residues. The CDR3 reads CAISGERGEYEQYF. The CDR3 nucleotides read TGTGCCATCAGCGGGGAACGGGGGGAGTACGAGCAGTACTTC.

The CDR3 reads CASRLQGQGYNEQFF. The CDR3 coding sequence is TGTGCCAGCAGGCTCCAGGGACAGGGGTACAATGAGCAGTTCTTC. The rearrangement joins TRBV7-9 to TRBJ2-1; 10 bases fit TRBD1. The CDR3 totals 15 residues. Germline trimming cut 6 bases from V and 4 bases from J; bases unmatched to any gene: 6. CDR1 is SEHNR, CDR2 FQNEAQ, per germline (reference sequence). The variable domain in full, with the rest retrieved from reference TRBV7-9 and TRBJ2-1, is DTGVSQNPRHKITKRGQNVTFRCDPISEHNRLYWYRQTLGQGPEFLTYFQNEAQLEKSRLLSDRFSAERPKGSFSTLEIQRTEQGDSAMYLCASRLQGQGYNEQFFGPGTRLTVL.